The 4 T cell receptor beta chains listed next were all sequenced from one sample in a study of T cell clonotyping in hematopoietic cell transplantation. The protocol was immunoSEQ multiplex PCR, while the TCRdb copy is restricted to in-frame clones and leaves out a portion. This sample has roughly 80,000 clones, with almost 97% found just once. Time point given: recipient sample about 28 days before transplant, after cytoreduction. Sequenced material: peripheral blood mononuclear cells, taken before stem cell transplant. These receptors were obtained from a woman aged 50 to 60 with acute myeloid leukemia. Some clones in this sample may be carry-over from other donors' samples.

J is TRBJ1-1 and V is TRBV9; D gene unclear. This CDR3 has 14 residues. The germline gives CDR1 SGDLS, CDR2 YYNGEE. V was shortened by 1 base and J by 1 base, with 8 bases between the two germline ends. CDR3 amino acids: CASSVLSGNTEAFF. For the CDR3, the DNA is TGTGCCAGCAGCGTATTGTCAGGGAACACTGAAGCTTTCTTT.

This chain connects TRBV5-8 to TRBJ2-1; perhaps TRBD2 as D (6 bases). The length of the CDR3 is 13 residues. CDR1 and CDR2 from the germline V gene are SGHTS and YDEGEE. The V and J ends lost 1 base and 8 bases respectively, with 10 bases between them. The CDR3, as DNA: TGTGCCAGCAGCTTGCGGGGGTTTCATGAGCAGTTCTTC. Translating gives CASSLRGFHEQFF.

This clone was recorded once. The V gene is TRBV5-8, the J gene TRBJ2-7; 8 nucleotides match TRBD2. CDR3 length: 16 amino acids. Germline CDR1 SGHTS, CDR2 YDEGEE. Trimming cost V 2 bases and J 2 bases; bases outside gene matches: 9. CDR3 protein: CASSFKSAGGTYEQYF. The CDR3 region has the DNA TGTGCCAGCAGCTTTAAGAGCGCGGGAGGAACCTACGAGCAGTACTTC.

This sequence joins TRBV4-1 and TRBJ1-2; TRBD1 is a possible D gene (5 bases). Germline lookup yields CDR1 MGHRA and CDR2 YSYEKL. The CDR3 totals 16 residues. V was clipped by 2 bases and J by 3 bases, with 16 bases between them. CDR3 loop: CASSQTPGGADYGYTF. DNA for the CDR3: TGCGCCAGCAGCCAAACTCCCGGTGGGGCAGACTATGGCTACACCTTC.